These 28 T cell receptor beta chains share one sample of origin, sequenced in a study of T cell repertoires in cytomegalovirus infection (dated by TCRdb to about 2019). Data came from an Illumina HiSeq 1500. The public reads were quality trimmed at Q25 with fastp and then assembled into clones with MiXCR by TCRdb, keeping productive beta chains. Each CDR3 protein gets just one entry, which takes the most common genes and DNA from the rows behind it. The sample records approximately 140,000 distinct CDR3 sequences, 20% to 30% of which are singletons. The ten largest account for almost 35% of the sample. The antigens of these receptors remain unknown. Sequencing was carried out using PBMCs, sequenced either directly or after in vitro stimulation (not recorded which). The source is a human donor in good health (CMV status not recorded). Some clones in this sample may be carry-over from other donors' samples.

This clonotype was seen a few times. The CDR3 bases are TGTGCCAGCAGTTACGAGGGCTACAATGAGCAGTTCTTC. Residues: CASSYEGYNEQFF. J is TRBJ2-1 and V is TRBV6-2 or TRBV6-3, with TRBD2 as a possible D gene (5 bases). Germline V lookup: CDR1 MNHEY, CDR2 SVGEGT. Trimming cost V 2 bases and J 3 bases, with 5 bases left between them. There are 13 residues in the CDR3.

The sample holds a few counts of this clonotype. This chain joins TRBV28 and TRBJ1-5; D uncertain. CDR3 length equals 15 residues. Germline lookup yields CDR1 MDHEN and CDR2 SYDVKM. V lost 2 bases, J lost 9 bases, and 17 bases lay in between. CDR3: CASSLMTAALGPQHF. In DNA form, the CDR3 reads TGTGCCAGCAGTTTAATGACCGCGGCATTGGGGCCCCAGCATTTT. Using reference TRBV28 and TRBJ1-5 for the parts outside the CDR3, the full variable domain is DVKVTQSSRYLVKRTGEKVFLECVQDMDHENMFWYRQDPGLGLRLIYFSYDVKMKEKGDIPEGYSVSREKKERFSLILESASTNQTSMYLCASSLMTAALGPQHFGDGTRLSIL.

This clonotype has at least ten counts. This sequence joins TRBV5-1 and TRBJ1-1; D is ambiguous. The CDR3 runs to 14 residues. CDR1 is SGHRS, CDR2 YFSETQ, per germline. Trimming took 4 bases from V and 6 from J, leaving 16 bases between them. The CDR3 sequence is CASSQDHKVSEAFF. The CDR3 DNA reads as TGCGCCAGCAGCCAGGACCACAAGGTGTCTGAAGCTTTCTTT.

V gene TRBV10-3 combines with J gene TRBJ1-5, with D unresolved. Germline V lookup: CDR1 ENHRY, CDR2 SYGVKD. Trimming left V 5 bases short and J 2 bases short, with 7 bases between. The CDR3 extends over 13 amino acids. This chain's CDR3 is CAISQQGNQPQHF. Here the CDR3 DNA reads TGTGCCATCAGTCAGCAGGGCAATCAGCCCCAGCATTTT.

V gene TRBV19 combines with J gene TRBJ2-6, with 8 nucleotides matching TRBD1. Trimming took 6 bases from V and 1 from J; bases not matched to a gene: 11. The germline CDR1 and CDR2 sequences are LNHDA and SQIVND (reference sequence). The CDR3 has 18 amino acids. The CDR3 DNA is TGTGCCAGTAGCACGACCGGGACAGGTACGTCTGGGGCCAACGTCCTGACTTTC. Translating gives CASSTTGTGTSGANVLTF.

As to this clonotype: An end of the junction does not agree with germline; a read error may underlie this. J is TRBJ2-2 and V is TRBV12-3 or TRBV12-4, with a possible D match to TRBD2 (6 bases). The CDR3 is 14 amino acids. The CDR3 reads CPSSRLGRTGELFF. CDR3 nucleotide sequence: TGTCCCAGCAGTCGCCTTGGGAGGACCGGGGAGCTGTTTTTT.

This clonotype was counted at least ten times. CDR3 sequence reads: CASSLDTDTQYF. In DNA form, the CDR3 reads TGTGCCAGCAGCTTAGACACAGATACGCAGTATTTT. The chain combines TRBV7-2 with TRBJ2-3, with unresolved D. The V gene lost 1 base and the J gene lost 2 bases, with 1 base spanning the gap. CDR3 length: 12 residues. Germline loops: CDR1 SGHTA, CDR2 FQGNSA. Drawing the rest from reference TRBV7-2 and TRBJ2-3, the complete variable domain is GAGVSQSPSNKVTEKGKDVELRCDPISGHTALYWYRQSLGQGLEFLIYFQGNSAPDKSGLPSDRFSAERTGGSVSTLTIQRTQQEDSAVYLCASSLDTDTQYFGPGTRLTVL.

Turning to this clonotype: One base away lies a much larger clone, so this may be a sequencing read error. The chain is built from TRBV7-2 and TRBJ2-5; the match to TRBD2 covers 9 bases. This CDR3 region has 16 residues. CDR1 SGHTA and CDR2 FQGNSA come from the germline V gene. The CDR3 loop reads CASSWYEAGGIESQYF. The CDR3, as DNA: TGTGCCAGCAGCTGGTACGAGGCGGGAGGGATAGAGTCCCAGTACTTC.

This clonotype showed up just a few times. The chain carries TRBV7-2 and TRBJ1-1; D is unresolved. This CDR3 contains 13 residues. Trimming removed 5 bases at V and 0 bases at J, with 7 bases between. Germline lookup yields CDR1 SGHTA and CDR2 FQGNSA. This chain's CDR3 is CASSLHMNTEAFF. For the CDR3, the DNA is TGTGCCAGCAGCCTTCACATGAACACTGAAGCTTTCTTT.

The CDR3 bases are TGTGCCAGTAGTATAGACGACTTAGGGGGTACGCAGTATTTT. This codes for CASSIDDLGGTQYF. The chain joins TRBV19 to TRBJ2-3; D may be TRBD1 (6 bases). With 0 bases removed from V and 8 bases from J, the gap between germline ends came to 12 bases. The CDR3 consists of 14 residues. The germline gives CDR1 LNHDA, CDR2 SQIVND (reference sequence).

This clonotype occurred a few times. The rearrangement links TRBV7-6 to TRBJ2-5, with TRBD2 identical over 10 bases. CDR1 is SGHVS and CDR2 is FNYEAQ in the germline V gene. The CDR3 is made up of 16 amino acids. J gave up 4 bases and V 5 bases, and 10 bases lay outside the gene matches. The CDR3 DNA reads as TGTGCCAGCAGCAGGTGGCTAGCGGGAGTTCGAGAGACCCAGTACTTC. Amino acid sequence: CASSRWLAGVRETQYF.

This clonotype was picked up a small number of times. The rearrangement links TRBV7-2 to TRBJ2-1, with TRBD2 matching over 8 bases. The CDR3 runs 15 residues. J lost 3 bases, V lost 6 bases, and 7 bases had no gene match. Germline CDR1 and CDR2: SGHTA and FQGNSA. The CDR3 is CASSTGTRDYNEQFF. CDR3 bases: TGTGCCAGCAGTACCGGGACTAGAGACTACAATGAGCAGTTCTTC.

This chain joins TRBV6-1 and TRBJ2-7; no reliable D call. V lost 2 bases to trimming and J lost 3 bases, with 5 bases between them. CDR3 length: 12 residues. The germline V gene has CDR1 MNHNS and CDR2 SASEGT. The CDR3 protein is CASSEFVYEQYF. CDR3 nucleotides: TGTGCCAGCAGTGAATTTGTCTACGAGCAGTACTTC.

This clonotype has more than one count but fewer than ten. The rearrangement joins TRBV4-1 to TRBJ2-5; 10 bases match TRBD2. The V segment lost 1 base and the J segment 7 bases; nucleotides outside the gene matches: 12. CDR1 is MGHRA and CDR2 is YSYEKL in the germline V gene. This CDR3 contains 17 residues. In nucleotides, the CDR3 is TGCGCCAGCAGCCAAGTTTGGACTAGCGGTCCCCAGGGGACCCAGTACTTC. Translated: CASSQVWTSGPQGTQYF.

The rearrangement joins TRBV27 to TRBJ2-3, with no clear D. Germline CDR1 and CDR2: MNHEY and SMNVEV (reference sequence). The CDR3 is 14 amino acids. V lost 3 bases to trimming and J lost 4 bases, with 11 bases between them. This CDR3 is CASSLVIAADTQYF. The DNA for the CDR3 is TGTGCCAGCAGTTTGGTTATAGCCGCAGATACGCAGTATTTT.

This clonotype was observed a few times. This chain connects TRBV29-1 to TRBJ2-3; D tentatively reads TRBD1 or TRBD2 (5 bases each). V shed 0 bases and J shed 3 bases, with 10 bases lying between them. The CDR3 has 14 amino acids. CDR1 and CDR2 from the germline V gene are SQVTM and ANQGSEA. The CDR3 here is CSVEEQEGTDTQYF. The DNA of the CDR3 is TGCAGCGTTGAAGAGCAAGAGGGGACAGATACGCAGTATTTT.

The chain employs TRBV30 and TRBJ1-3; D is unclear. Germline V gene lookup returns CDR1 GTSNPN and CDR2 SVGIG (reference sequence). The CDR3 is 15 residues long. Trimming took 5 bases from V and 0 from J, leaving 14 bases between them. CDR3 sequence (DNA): TGTGCCTGGGGACCGCTTGACGGCTCTGGAAACACCATATATTTT. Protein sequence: CAWGPLDGSGNTIYF. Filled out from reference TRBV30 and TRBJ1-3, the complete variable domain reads SQTIHQWPATLVQPVGSPLSLECTVEGTSNPNLYWYRQAAGRGLQLLFYSVGIGQISSEVPQNLSASRPQDRQFILSSKKLLLSDSGFYLCAWGPLDGSGNTIYFGEGSWLTVV.

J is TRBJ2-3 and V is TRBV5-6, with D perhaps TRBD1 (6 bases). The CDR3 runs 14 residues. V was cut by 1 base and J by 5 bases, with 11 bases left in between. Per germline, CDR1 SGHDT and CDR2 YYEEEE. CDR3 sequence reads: CASSLRTALDTQYF. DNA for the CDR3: TGTGCCAGCAGCTTGAGGACAGCTTTAGATACGCAGTATTTT.

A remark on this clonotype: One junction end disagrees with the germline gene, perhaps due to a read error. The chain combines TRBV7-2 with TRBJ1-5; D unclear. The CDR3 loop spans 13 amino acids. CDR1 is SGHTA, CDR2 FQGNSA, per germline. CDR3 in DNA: TGTGCCAGCAGCGTAGTCACCAATCAGCACCAGCATTTT. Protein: CASSVVTNQHQHF. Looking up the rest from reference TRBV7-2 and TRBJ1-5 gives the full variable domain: GAGVSQSPSNKVTEKGKDVELRCDPISGHTALYWYRQSLGQGLEFLIYFQGNSAPDKSGLPSDRFSAERTGGSVSTLTIQRTQQEDSAVYLCASSVVTNQHQHFGDGTRLSIL.

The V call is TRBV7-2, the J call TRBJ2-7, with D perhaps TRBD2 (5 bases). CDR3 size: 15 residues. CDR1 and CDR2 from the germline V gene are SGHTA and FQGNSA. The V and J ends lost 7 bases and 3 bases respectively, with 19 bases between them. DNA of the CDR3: TGTGCCAGCAACACCCCCCGGGGTTCCTACTACGAGCAGTACTTC. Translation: CASNTPRGSYYEQYF.

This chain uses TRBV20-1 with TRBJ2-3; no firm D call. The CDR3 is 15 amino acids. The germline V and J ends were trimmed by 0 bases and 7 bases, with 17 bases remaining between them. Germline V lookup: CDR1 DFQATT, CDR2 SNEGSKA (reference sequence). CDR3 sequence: CSARDSSRPRHTQYF. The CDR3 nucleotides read TGCAGTGCTAGAGATTCAAGCCGCCCCCGACATACGCAGTATTTT.

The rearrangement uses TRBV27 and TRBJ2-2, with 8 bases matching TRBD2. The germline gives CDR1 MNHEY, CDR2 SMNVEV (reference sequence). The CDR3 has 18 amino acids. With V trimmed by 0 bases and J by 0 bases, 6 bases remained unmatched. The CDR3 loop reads CASSLSPLAGTNTGELFF. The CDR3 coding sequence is TGTGCCAGCAGTTTATCGCCCTTAGCGGGGACGAACACCGGGGAGCTGTTTTTT.

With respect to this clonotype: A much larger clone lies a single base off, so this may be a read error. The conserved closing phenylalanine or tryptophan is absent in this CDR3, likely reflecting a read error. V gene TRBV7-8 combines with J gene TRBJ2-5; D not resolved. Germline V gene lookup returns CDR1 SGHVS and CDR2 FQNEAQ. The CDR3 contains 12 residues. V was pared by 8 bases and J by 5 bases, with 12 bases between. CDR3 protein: CASLVVPETQYL. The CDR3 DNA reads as TGTGCCAGCCTGGTTGTTCCCGAGACCCAGTACTTA.

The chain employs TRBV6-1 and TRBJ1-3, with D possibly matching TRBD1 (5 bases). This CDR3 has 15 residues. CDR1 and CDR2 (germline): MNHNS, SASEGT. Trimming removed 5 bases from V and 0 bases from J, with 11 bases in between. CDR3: CASSSSGTSGNTIYF. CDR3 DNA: TGTGCCAGCAGTTCATCAGGGACCTCTGGAAACACCATATATTTT.

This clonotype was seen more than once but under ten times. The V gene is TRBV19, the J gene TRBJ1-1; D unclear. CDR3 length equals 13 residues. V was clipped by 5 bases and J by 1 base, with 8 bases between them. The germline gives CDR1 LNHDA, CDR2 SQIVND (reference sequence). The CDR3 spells CASSARGNTEAFF. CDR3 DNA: TGTGCCAGTAGTGCCAGAGGGAACACTGAAGCTTTCTTT.

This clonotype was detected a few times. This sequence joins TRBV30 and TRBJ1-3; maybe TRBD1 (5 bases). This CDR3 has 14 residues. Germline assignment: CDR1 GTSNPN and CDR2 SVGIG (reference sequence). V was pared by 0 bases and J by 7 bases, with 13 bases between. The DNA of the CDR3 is TGTGCCTGGAGTGTATCGGCAGCAGGGAACACCATATATTTT. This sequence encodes CAWSVSAAGNTIYF. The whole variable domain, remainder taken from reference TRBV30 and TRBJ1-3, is SQTIHQWPATLVQPVGSPLSLECTVEGTSNPNLYWYRQAAGRGLQLLFYSVGIGQISSEVPQNLSASRPQDRQFILSSKKLLLSDSGFYLCAWSVSAAGNTIYFGEGSWLTVV.

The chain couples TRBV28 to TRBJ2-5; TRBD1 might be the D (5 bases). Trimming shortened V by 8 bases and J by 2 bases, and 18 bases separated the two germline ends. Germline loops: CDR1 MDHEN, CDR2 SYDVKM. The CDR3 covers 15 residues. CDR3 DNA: TGTGCCAGCTTACCCACCTCGACAGAACAAGAGACCCAGTACTTC. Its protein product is CASLPTSTEQETQYF.

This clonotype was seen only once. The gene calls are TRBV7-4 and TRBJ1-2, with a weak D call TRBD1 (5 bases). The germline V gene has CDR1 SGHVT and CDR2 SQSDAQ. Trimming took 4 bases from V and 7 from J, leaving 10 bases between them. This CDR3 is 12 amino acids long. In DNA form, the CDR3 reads TGTGCCAGCAGCTCCCGGGACGGTGGCTACACCTTC. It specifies CASSSRDGGYTF.